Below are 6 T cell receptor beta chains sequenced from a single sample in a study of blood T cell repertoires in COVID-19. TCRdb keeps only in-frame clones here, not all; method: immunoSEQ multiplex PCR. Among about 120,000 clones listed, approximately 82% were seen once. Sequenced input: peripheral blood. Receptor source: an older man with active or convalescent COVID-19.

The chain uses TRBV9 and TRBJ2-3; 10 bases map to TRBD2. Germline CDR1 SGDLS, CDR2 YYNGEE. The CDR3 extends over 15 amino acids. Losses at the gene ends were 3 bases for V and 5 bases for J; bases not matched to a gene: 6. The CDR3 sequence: CASSAELAGVDTQYF. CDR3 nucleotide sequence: TGTGCCAGCAGCGCGGAGCTAGCGGGAGTAGATACGCAGTATTTT.

The CDR3 is CASSFRQGNEQFF. The CDR3 DNA sequence: TGTGCCAGCAGCTTCCGACAGGGCAATGAGCAGTTCTTC. This chain connects TRBV7-8 to TRBJ2-1; 7 bases agree with TRBD1. The CDR3 is made up of 13 amino acids. V was pared by 3 bases and J by 6 bases, with 2 bases of the junction left unmatched. Germline CDR1 and CDR2: SGHVS and FQNEAQ.

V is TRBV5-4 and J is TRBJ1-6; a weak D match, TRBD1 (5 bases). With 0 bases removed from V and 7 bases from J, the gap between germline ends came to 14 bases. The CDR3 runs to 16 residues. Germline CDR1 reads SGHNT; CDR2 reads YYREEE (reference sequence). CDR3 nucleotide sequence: TGTGCCAGCAGCTTGGACTTTCCTGGGGGGAATTCACCCCTCCACTTT. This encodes CASSLDFPGGNSPLHF.

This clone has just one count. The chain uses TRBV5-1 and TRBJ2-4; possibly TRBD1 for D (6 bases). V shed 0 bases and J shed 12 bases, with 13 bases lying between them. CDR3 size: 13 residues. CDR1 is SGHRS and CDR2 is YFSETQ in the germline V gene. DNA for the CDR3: TGCGCCAGCAGCTTGGGGTCAGGGGCCGATCAGTACTTC. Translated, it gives CASSLGSGADQYF.

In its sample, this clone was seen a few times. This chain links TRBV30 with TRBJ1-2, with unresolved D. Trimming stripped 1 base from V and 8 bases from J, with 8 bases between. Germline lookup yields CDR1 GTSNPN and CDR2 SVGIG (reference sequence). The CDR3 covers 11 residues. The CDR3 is CAWSARWGYTF. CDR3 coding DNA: TGTGCCTGGAGTGCCCGGTGGGGCTACACCTTC.

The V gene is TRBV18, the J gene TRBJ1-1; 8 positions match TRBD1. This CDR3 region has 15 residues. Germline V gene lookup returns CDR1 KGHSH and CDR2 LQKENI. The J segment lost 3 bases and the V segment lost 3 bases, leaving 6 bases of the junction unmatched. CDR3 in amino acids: CASSPWTGKDTEAFF. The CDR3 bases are TGTGCCAGCTCACCCTGGACAGGGAAGGACACTGAAGCTTTCTTT.